This TCR beta chain was sequenced during a study of monozygotic twins with inflammatory bowel disease. TCRdb re-analyzed the 5' RACE reads; it lists each CDR3 protein once, without DNA. This repertoire includes some 400,000 distinct CDR3 sequences. CDR3 length: 16 amino acids. CDR1 is SGHTA, CDR2 FQGNSA, per germline. Source material: blood. The chain joins TRBV7-2 to TRBJ1-4; without DNA, the TCRdb call of TRBD1 cannot be checked. This clonotype originated in a human donor with ulcerative colitis or Crohn's disease, or a healthy co-twin of an affected twin (not recorded which). The CDR3 loop is CASSSLNRGSNEKLFF.